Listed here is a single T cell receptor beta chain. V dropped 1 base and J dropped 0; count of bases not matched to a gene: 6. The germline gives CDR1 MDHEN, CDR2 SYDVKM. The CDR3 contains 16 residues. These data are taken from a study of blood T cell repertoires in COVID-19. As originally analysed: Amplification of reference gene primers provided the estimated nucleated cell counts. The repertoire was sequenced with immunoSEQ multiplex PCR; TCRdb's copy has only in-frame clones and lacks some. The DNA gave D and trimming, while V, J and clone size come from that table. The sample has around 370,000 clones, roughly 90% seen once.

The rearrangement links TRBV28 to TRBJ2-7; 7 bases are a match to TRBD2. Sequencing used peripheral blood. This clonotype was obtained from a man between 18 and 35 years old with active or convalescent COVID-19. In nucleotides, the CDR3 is TGTGCCAGCAGTTTATCAACTAGCGTGAACTCCTACGAGCAGTACTTC. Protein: CASSLSTSVNSYEQYF.